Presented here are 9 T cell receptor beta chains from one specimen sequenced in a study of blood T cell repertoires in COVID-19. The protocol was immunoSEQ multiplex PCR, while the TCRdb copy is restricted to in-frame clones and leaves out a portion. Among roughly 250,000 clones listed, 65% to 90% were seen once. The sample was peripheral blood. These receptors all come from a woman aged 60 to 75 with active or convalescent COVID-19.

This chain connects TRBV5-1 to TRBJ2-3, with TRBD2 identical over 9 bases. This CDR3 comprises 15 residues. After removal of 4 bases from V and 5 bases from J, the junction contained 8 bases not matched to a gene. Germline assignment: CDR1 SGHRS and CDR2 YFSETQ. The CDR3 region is CASSPRGGGRDTQYF. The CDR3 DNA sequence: TGCGCCAGCAGCCCCCGCGGGGGGGGGAGAGATACGCAGTATTTT.

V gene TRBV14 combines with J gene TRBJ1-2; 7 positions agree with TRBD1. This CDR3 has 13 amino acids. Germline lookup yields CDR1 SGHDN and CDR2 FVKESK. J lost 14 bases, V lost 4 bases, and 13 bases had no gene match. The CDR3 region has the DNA TGTGCCAGCAGCCGACAGGGCCCGGGTTTGAGTACCTTC. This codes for CASSRQGPGLSTF. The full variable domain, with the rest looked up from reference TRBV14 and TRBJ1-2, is EAGVTQFPSHSVIEKGQTVTLRCDPISGHDNLYWYRRVMGKEIKFLLHFVKESKQDESGMPNNRFLAERTGGTYSTLKVQPAELEDSGVYFCASSRQGPGLSTFGSGTRLTVV.

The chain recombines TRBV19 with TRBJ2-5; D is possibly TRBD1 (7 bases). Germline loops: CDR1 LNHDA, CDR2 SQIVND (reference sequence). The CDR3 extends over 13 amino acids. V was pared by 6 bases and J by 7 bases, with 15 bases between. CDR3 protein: CASRPGGLGTQYF. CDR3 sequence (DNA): TGTGCCAGTAGACCAGGGGGACTGGGGACCCAGTACTTC.

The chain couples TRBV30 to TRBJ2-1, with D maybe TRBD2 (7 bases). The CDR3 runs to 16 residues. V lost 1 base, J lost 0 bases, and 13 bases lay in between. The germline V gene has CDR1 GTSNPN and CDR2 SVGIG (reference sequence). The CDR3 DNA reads TGTGCCTGGAGTGGGGAAGGGGGGGCCTCCTACAATGAGCAGTTCTTC. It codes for CAWSGEGGASYNEQFF. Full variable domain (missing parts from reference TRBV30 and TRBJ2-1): SQTIHQWPATLVQPVGSPLSLECTVEGTSNPNLYWYRQAAGRGLQLLFYSVGIGQISSEVPQNLSASRPQDRQFILSSKKLLLSDSGFYLCAWSGEGGASYNEQFFGPGTRLTVL.

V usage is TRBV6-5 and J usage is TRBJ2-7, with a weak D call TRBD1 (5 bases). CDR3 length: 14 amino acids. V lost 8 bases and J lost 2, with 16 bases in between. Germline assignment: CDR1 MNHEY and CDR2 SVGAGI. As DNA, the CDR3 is TGTGCCAGCGAGGAAGGGGCTAGGACCTACGAGCAGTACTTC. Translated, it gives CASEEGARTYEQYF.

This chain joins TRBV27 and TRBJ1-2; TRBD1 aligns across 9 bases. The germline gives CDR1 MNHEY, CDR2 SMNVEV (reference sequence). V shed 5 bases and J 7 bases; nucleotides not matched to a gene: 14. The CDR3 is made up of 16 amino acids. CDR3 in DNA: TGTGCCAGCAGTCCTCGGACAGGGGTTTTGTCGAGTGGCTACACCTTC. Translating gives CASSPRTGVLSSGYTF.

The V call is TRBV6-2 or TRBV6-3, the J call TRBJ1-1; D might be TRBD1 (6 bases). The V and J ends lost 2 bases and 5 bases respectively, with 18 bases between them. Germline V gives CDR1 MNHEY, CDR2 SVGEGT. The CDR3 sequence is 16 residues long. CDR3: CASSYPLRTVPTEAFF. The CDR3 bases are TGTGCCAGCAGTTACCCCCTAAGGACAGTTCCGACTGAAGCTTTCTTT.

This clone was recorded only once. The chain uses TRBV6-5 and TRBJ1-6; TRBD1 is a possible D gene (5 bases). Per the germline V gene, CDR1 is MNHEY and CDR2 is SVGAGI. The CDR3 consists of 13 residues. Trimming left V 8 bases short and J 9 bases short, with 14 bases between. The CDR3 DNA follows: TGTGCCAGCTTTAAGGGGAAGGGTTCACCCCTCCACTTT. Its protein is CASFKGKGSPLHF.

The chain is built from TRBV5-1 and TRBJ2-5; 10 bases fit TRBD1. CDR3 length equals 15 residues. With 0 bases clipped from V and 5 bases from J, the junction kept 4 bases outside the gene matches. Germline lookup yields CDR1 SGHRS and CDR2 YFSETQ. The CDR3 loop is CASSLATGGLETQYF. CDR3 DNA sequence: TGCGCCAGCAGCTTGGCGACAGGGGGCTTGGAGACCCAGTACTTC.